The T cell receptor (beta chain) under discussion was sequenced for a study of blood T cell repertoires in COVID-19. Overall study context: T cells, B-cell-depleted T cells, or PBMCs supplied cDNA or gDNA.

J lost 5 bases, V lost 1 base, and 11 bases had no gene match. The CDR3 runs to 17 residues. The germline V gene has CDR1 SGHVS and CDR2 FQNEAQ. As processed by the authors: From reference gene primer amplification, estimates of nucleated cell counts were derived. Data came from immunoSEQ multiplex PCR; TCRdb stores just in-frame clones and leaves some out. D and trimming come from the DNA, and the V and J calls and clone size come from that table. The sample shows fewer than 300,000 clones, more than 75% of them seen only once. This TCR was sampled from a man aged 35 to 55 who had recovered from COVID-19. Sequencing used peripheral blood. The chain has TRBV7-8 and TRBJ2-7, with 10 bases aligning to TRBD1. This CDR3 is CASSLVLGQGLPHEQYF. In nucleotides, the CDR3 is TGTGCCAGCAGCTTAGTTTTGGGACAGGGGTTGCCCCACGAGCAGTACTTC.